This TCR beta chain was obtained from a study of blood T cell repertoires in COVID-19. Repertoires were generated with immunoSEQ multiplex PCR, while TCRdb's copy carries only in-frame clones and drops some. The sample holds some 150,000 clones, around 86% seen once. The germline V gene encodes CDR1 MNHEY and CDR2 SVGEGT. With 6 bases clipped from V and 8 bases from J, the junction kept 8 bases outside the gene matches. The CDR3 is 16 residues long. The chain joins TRBV6-2 or TRBV6-3 to TRBJ2-1, with TRBD2 matching 15 bases. The TCR sequence derives from a human donor in a cohort sampled during active COVID-19. Sequencing was performed on peripheral blood. The chain's CDR3 is CASRYGLAGGRDEQFF. The DNA for the CDR3 is TGTGCCAGCAGATACGGACTAGCGGGAGGGAGGGATGAGCAGTTCTTC.